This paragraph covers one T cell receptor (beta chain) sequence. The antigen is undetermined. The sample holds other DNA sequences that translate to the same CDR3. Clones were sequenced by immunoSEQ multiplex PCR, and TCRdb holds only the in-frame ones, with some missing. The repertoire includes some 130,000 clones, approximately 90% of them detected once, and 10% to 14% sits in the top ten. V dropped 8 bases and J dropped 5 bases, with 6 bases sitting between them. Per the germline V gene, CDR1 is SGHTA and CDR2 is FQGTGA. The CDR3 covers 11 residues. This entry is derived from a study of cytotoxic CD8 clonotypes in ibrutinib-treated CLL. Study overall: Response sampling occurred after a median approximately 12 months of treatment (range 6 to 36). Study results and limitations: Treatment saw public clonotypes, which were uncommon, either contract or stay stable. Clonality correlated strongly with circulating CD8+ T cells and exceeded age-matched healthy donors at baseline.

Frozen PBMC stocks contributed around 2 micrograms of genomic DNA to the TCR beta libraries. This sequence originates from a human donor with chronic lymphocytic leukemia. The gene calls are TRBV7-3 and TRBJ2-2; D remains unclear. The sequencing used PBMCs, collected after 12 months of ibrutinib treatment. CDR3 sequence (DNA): TGTGCCAGCGGGCGTACCGGGGAGCTGTTTTTT. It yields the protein CASGRTGELFF.